The clone carrying this T cell receptor beta chain was seen only a few times. This specimen comes from a study of T cells in Graves' hyperthyroidism and ophthalmopathy. The CDR3 runs 13 residues. Trimming took 7 bases from V and 6 from J; bases not matched to a gene: 8. Germline CDR1 and CDR2: MNHNS and SASEGT. TCR beta CDR3 regions were amplified from RNA. Primed by the HTBI set, a first-round RT-PCR was run on the TCR CDR3. TCRdb reprocessed the multiplex PCR reads via MiXCR and lists one record per CDR3 protein. The sample has hundreds of thousands of distinct CDR3 sequences, approximately 19% seen once. Aged 18 to 65, the patients had hyperthyroidism that was newly diagnosed and had lasted under 2 months.

The receptor's source is a woman between 50 and 59 years old with Graves' hyperthyroidism that later progressed to Graves' ophthalmopathy. This chain joins TRBV6-1 and TRBJ1-2; 7 bases agree with TRBD1. Sequencing used blood. CDR3 loop: CASKTGTDHGYTF. CDR3 sequence (DNA): TGTGCCAGCAAAACCGGGACAGATCATGGCTACACCTTC.